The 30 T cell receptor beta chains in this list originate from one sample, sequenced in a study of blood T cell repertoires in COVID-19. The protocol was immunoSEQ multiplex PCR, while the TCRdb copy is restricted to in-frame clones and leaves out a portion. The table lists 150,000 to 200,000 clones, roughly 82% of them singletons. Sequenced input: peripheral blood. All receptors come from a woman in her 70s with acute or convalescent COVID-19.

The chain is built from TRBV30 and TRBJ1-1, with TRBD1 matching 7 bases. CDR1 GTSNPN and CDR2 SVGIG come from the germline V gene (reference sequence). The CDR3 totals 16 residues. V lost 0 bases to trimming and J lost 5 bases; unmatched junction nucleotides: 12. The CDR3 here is CAWSVQRAGGQTEAFF. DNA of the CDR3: TGTGCCTGGAGTGTACAAAGGGCAGGGGGGCAGACTGAAGCTTTCTTT.

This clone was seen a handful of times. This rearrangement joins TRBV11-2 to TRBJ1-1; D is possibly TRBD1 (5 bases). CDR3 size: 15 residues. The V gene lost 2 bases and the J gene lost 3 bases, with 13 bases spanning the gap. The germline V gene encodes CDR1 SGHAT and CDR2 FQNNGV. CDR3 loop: CASSLMRQGHTEAFF. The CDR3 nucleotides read TGTGCCAGCAGCTTAATGAGGCAGGGCCACACTGAAGCTTTCTTT.

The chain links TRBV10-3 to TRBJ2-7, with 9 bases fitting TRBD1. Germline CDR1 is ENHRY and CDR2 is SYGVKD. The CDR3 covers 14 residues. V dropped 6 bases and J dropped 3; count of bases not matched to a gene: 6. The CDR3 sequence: CAIRGGQGSYEQYF. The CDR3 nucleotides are TGTGCCATCAGGGGGGGACAGGGCAGCTACGAGCAGTACTTC.

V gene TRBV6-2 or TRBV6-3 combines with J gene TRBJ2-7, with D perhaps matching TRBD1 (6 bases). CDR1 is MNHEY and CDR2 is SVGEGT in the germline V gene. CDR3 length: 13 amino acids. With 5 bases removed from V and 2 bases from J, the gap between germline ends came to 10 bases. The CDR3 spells CASSVRGAYEQYF. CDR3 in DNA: TGTGCCAGCAGTGTCAGGGGCGCCTACGAGCAGTACTTC.

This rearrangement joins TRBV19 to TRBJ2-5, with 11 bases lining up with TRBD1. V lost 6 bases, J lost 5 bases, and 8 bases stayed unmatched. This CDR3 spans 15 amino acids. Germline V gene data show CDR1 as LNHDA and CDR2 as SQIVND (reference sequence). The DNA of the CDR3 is TGTGCCAGTAGACCCGGACAGGGGGCACGGGAGACCCAGTACTTC. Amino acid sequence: CASRPGQGARETQYF. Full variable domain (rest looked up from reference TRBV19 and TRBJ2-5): DGGITQSPKYLFRKEGQNVTLSCEQNLNHDAMYWYRQDPGQGLRLIYYSQIVNDFQKGDIAEGYSVSREKKESFPLTVTSAQKNPTAFYLCASRPGQGARETQYFGPGTRLLVL.

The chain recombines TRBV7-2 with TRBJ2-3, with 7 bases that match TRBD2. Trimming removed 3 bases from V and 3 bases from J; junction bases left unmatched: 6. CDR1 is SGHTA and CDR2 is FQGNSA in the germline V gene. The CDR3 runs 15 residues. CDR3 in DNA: TGTGCCAGCAGCTTTCTAGCGGCAGGAACAGATACGCAGTATTTT. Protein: CASSFLAAGTDTQYF.

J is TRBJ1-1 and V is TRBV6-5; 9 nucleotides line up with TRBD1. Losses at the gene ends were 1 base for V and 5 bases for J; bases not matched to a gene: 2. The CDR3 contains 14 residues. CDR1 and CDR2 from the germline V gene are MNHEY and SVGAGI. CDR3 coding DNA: TGTGCCAGCAGTTACTTGGACAGGGGAACTGAAGCTTTCTTT. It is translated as CASSYLDRGTEAFF.

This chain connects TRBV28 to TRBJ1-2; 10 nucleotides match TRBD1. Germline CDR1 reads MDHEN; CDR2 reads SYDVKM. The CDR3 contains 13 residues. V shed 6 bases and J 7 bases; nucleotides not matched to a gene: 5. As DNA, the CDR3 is TGTGCCAGCAGCCCGACAGGGGGCTTTGGCTACACCTTC. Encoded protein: CASSPTGGFGYTF.

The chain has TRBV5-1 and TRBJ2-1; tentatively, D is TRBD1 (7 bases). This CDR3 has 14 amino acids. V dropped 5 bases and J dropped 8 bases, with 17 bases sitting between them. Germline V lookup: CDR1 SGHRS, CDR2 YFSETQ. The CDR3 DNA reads TGCGCCAGCAGACCAGGGGGGCGCTGGGATGAGCAGTTCTTC. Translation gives CASRPGGRWDEQFF.

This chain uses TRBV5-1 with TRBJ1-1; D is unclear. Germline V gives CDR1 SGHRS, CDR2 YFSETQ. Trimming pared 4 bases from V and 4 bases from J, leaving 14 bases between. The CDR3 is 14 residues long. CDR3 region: CASSPSAGSTEAFF. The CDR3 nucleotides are TGCGCCAGCAGCCCCAGCGCGGGCTCCACTGAAGCTTTCTTT. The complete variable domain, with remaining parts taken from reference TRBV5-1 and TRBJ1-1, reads KAGVTQTPRYLIKTRGQQVTLSCSPISGHRSVSWYQQTPGQGLQFLFEYFSETQRNKGNFPGRFSGRQFSNSRSEMNVSTLELGDSALYLCASSPSAGSTEAFFGQGTRLTVV.

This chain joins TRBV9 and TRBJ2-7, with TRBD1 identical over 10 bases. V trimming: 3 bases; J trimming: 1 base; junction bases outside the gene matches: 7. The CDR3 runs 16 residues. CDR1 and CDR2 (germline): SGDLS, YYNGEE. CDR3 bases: TGTGCCAGCAGCGCCCCCGGACAGGGGGGGTCCTACGAGCAGTACTTC. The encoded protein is CASSAPGQGGSYEQYF.

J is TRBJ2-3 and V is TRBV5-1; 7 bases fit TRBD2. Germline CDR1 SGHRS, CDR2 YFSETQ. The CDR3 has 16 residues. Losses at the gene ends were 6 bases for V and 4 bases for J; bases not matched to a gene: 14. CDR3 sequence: CASNTGGGYFADTQYF. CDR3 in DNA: TGCGCCAGCAACACCGGCGGGGGTTATTTCGCAGATACGCAGTATTTT.

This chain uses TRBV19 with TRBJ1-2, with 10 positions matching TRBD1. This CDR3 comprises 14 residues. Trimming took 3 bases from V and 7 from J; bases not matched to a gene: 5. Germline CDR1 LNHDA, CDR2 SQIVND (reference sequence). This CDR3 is CASSMTGQGSGYTF. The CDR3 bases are TGTGCCAGTAGTATGACGGGACAGGGGTCTGGCTACACCTTC.

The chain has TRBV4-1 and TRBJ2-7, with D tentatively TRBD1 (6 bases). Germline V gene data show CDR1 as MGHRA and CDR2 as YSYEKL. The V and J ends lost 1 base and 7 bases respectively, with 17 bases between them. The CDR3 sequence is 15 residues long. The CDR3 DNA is TGCGCCAGCAGCCAAGTGATTAGGGGGAAAGGTGAGCAGTACTTC. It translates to CASSQVIRGKGEQYF.

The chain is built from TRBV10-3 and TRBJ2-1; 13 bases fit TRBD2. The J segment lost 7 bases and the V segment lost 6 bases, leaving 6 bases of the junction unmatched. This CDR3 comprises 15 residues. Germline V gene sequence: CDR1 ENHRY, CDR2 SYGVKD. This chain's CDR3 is CAIRTGLAGVNEQFF. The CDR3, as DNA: TGTGCCATCAGGACCGGACTAGCGGGAGTTAATGAGCAGTTCTTC.

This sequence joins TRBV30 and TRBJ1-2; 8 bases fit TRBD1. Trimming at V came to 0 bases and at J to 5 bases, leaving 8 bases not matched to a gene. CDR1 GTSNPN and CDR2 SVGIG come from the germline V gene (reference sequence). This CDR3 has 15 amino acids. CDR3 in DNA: TGTGCCTGGAGTGTATCAGGGGGCCTCGGTTATGGCTACACCTTC. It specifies CAWSVSGGLGYGYTF. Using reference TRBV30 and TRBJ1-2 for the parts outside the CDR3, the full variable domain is SQTIHQWPATLVQPVGSPLSLECTVEGTSNPNLYWYRQAAGRGLQLLFYSVGIGQISSEVPQNLSASRPQDRQFILSSKKLLLSDSGFYLCAWSVSGGLGYGYTFGSGTRLTVV.

The CDR3 nucleotides are TGCGCCAGCAGCCAAGGCTCGGATTCACCCCTCCACTTT. Protein product: CASSQGSDSPLHF. The chain couples TRBV4-1 to TRBJ1-6; D remains unclear. CDR1 and CDR2 from the germline V gene are MGHRA and YSYEKL. V lost 1 base and J lost 8, with 6 bases in between. The CDR3 is 13 amino acids.

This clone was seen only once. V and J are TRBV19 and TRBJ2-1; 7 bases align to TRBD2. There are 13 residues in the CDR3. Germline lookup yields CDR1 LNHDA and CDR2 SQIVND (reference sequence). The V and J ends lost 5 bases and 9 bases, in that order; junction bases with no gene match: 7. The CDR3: CASSSAGVTEQFF. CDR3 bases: TGTGCCAGTAGTTCTGCGGGGGTAACTGAGCAGTTCTTC.

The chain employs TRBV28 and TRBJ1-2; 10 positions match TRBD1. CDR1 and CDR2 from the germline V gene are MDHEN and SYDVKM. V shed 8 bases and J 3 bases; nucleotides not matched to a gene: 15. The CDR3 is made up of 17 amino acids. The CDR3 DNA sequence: TGTGCCAGCTCCCCGAAGGGGGGACAGGGGTGGGACTATGGCTACACCTTC. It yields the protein CASSPKGGQGWDYGYTF.

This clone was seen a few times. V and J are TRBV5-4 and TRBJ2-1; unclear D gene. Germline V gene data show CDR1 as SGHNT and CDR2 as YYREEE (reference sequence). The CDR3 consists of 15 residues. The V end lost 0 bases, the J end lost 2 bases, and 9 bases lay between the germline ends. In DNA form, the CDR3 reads TGTGCCAGCAGCTTGGCCTACAGCACCTACAATGAGCAGTTCTTC. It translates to CASSLAYSTYNEQFF.

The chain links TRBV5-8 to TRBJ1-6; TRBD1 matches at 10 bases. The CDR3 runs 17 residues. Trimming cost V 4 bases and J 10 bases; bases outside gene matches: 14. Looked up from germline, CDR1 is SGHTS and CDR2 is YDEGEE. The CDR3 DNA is TGTGCCAGCAGCCCCCGGACAGGGGGAGGCTGGGGGTCACCCCTCCACTTT. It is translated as CASSPRTGGGWGSPLHF.

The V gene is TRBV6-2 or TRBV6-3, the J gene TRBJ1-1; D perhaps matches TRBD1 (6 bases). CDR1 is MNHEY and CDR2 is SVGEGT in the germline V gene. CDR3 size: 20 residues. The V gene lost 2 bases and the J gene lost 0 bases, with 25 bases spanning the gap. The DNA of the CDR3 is TGTGCCAGCAGTTACCCCACGGACAGCCGCCACGGGGTGATGAACACTGAAGCTTTCTTT. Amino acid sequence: CASSYPTDSRHGVMNTEAFF.

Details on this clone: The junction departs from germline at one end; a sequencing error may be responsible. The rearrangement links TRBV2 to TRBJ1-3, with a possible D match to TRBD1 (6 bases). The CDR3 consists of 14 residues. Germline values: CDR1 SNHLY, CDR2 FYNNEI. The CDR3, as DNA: TGTGCCAGCAGCGAAGGGGGGGGGTTCTACACCATATATTTT. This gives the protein CASSEGGGFYTIYF.

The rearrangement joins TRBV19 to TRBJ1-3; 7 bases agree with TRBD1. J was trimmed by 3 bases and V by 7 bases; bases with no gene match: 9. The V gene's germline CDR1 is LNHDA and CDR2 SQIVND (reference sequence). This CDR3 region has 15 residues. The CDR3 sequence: CASIFRQGDGNTIYF. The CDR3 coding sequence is TGTGCCAGTATCTTCCGACAGGGCGATGGAAACACCATATATTTT.

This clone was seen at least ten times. The CDR3, as DNA: TGCGCCAGCAGTGAGATTACTATTGATGAGCAGTTCTTC. Residues: CASSEITIDEQFF. The gene calls are TRBV10-2 and TRBJ2-1; D is unresolved. Germline V gives CDR1 WSHSY, CDR2 SAAADI. V lost 2 bases to trimming and J lost 8 bases, with 10 bases between them. The CDR3 consists of 13 residues.

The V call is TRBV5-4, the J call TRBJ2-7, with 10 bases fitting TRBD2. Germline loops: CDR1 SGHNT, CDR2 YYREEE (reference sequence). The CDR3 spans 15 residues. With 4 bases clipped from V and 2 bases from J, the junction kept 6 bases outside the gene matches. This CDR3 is CASSNPSGSPYEQYF. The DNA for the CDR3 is TGTGCCAGCAGCAATCCTAGCGGGAGTCCCTACGAGCAGTACTTC.

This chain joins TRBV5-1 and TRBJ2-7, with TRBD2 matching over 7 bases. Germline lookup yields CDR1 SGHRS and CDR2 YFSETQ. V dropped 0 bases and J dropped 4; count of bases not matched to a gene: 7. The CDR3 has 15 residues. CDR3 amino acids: CASSLVGGTPYEQYF. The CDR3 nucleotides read TGCGCCAGCAGCTTGGTCGGGGGGACGCCTTACGAGCAGTACTTC.

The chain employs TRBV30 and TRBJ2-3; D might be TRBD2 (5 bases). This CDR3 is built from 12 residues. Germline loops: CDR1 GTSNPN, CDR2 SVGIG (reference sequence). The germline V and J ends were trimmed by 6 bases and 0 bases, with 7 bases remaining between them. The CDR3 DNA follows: TGTGCCTGCGGGGTTAGCACAGATACGCAGTATTTT. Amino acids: CACGVSTDTQYF.

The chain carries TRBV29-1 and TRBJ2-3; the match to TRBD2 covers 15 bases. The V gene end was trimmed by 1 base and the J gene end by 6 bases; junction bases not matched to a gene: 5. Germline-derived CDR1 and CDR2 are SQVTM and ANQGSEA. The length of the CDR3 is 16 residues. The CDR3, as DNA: TGCAGCGTTGAAGTCGGGACTAGCGGGAGGACCGATACGCAGTATTTT. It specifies CSVEVGTSGRTDTQYF.

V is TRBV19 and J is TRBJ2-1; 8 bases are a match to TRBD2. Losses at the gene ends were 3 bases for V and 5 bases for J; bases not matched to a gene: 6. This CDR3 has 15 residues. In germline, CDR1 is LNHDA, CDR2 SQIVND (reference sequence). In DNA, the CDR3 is TGTGCCAGTAGTATTCTGGCGGGGGGAAACAATGAGCAGTTCTTC. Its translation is CASSILAGGNNEQFF.